This section outlines one T cell receptor beta chain sequence together with its context. This clone appeared once. The clone's antigen remains unknown. Within one base of it there is no much larger clone, and no base qualities were kept. Whole blood was collected in K2EDTA tubes by collaborating institutions according to the institutions' own protocols. Collaborator samples were shipped for TCRbeta analysis as frozen whole blood, isolated PBMCs, or DNA extracted from either sample type. TCRbeta CDR3 regions were amplified from genomic DNA by means of the immunoSEQ Assay, a bias-controlled multiplex PCR. Per the authors' processing: Within the assay, amplification of reference gene primers was used to estimate how many nucleated cells each sample contained. To quantify the absolute abundance of each unique TCRbeta CDR3 rearrangement, sequence reads were collapsed and filtered. For each sample, productive Simpson clonality was calculated as the square root of Simpson's diversity index across productive rearrangements. The table was pulled from immuneACCESS by TCRdb, which kept in-frame rearrangements only. Such tables lose some clones; where checked, under half of the loss comes from unresolved V genes, and the rest has no known cause. V and J calls and clone size follow that table, whereas D and trimming were derived from the DNA. The table for this sample lists 55,000 to 85,000 clones; roughly 80% of them were counted only once. Roughly a fifth of the sample rests with the top ten.

This entry is derived from a study of blood T cell repertoires in COVID-19 (dated by TCRdb to between 2020 and 2021). Regarding the complete study: The collaborator samples originated in the United States, Italy and Spain and spanned the acute and convalescent phases of COVID-19. The material from the prospective study consisted of cDNA or gDNA derived from T cells, B-cell-depleted T cells, or PBMCs. Subjects who had been exposed to COVID-19, were actively infected with it, or had recovered from it provided the deeply sampled blood TCRbeta repertoires that made up the dataset. The repertoires were released in a freely available public database meant as a resource for research on the immune response to SARS-CoV-2. Samples came from the ongoing ImmuneRACE study (first 160 participants) plus 1,254 subjects from 6 global collaborators. The sample metadata nearly always contained a de-identified subject ID, COVID-19 status, age in years and sex. HLA class I and class II types, where available, came from metadata supplied by the sample provider rather than from assay-based typing.

The paper's findings and limits, for the study overall: How much clinical and demographic metadata was included differed by source and by participant, and the metadata was provided uncurated.

There are 13 amino acids in the CDR3, from cysteine to phenylalanine inclusive. CDR3 DNA is the only sequence kept; it has 39 bases, read in frame from the first base. The sequence came from a man aged 60 to 75 with acute or convalescent COVID-19. Recombination linked TRBV21-1 to TRBJ2-1; no check of the table's D call, TRBD2, against the DNA was made. TRBV21-1 is classified as a pseudogene. Sequencing used peripheral blood. The bases read TGTGCCAGCAGATGGACTAGCCCCGATGAGCAGTTCTTC. Its protein product is CASRWTSPDEQFF.